This paragraph reports one TCR beta chain. This sample's TCRbeta library carried unique molecular identifier barcodes. A single record per CDR3 protein comes from TCRdb applying MiXCR to the PCR reads. The table records hundreds of thousands of distinct CDR3 sequences, 10% to 13% of them present only once. CDR3 length: 12 amino acids. Germline-derived CDR1 and CDR2 are SGHDT and YYEEEE. V lost 5 bases to trimming and J lost 9 bases, with 12 bases between them. This record comes from a study of T-cell reconstitution after alpha-beta-depleted transplantation in children. V gene TRBV5-6 combines with J gene TRBJ2-1; no reliable D call. This clonotype originated in a child younger than 10 with inherited bone marrow failure, due to receive a stem cell transplant. This sample comprised PBMCs, obtained before TCRalphabeta/CD19-depleted stem cell transplant. The chain's CDR3 is CASRLFGGEQFF. CDR3 nucleotides: TGTGCCAGCAGACTTTTCGGCGGTGAGCAGTTCTTC.